This TCR beta chain stems from a study of regulatory T cells in long-lasting Graves disease. In its sample, this clonotype was seen a few times. The CDR3 sequence is 15 residues long. CDR1 is KGHDR, CDR2 SFDVKD, per germline. The V and J ends lost 4 bases and 3 bases, in that order; junction bases with no gene match: 4. Arm-PCR of CDR3 regions with iRepertoire HTBI primers generated TCR beta libraries. TCRdb re-derived calls from the multiplex PCR reads in MiXCR, one entry per CDR3 protein. Among some 400,000 distinct CDR3 sequences, around 14% were seen once, and the ten largest hold roughly 17%. Stated time point: newly diagnosed GD, antithyroid drugs for less than 3 months. Extracted RNA from PBMCs served as the source of the TCR library. The sample was also linked to a second study, of T cells in Graves' hyperthyroidism and ophthalmopathy.

The receptor comes from a woman aged 25 to 45 with Graves disease. The sample was peripheral blood mononuclear cells (PBMCs), taken at new diagnosis, from a patient treated with antithyroid drugs. The V call is TRBV24-1, the J call TRBJ1-1; 10 bases align to TRBD1. This CDR3 is CATSDPDRGDTEAFF. The CDR3 region has the DNA TGTGCCACCAGTGACCCGGACAGGGGGGACACTGAAGCTTTCTTT.